The rows below give T cell receptor beta chains drawn from one sample of a study of response to subunit inactivated influenza vaccine. MiXCR was run by TCRdb on the RT-PCR reads, yielding one entry per CDR3 protein. Here the sample spans about 700,000 distinct CDR3 sequences, 15% to 18% being singletons. Sequenced material: PBMCs from blood, taken about 12 days after vaccination. These receptors all come from a man between 50 and 59 years old who received an inactivated influenza vaccine. Both conserved end residues are part of each CDR3. Fields, in order: V gene, J gene, D gene, clone size, CDR3 protein, CDR3 DNA. D genes are given only for firm matches. Rows may omit the clone size; those that give it use once, few, many or a size class.

TRBV28	TRBJ2-3	NA	NA	CASRSVYTQYF	TGTGCCAGCAGATCGGTATATACGCAGTATTTT
TRBV3-1	TRBJ2-7	TRBD2	NA	CASSLLSAGLAAYEQYF	TGTGCCAGCAGCCTTTTAAGTGCGGGACTAGCGGCCTACGAGCAGTACTTC
TRBV20-1	TRBJ2-7	TRBD2	NA	CSARGVTSGSYEQYF	TGCAGTGCTAGAGGTGTGACTAGCGGGAGTTACGAGCAGTACTTC
TRBV12-3/TRBV12-4	TRBJ2-1	TRBD2	few	CASSLAPGTSGRGTYNEQFF	TGTGCCAGCAGTTTAGCTCCCGGGACTAGCGGGAGGGGAACCTACAATGAGCAGTTCTTC
TRBV7-9	TRBJ2-7	TRBD1	few	CASSSPTGEHEQYF	TGTGCCAGCAGCTCCCCGACAGGGGAACACGAGCAGTACTTC
TRBV12-3/TRBV12-4	TRBJ2-3	TRBD1	many	CASSGTGEGSTDTQYF	TGTGCCAGCAGTGGGACAGGGGAAGGCTCTACAGATACGCAGTATTTT
TRBV6-1	TRBJ2-6	NA	NA	CASSETSRVSGANVLTF	TGTGCCAGCAGTGAAACGAGCAGGGTCTCTGGGGCCAACGTCCTGACTTTC
TRBV20-1	TRBJ2-5	TRBD1	few	CSASAGQDQETQYF	TGCAGTGCCTCCGCCGGACAGGACCAAGAGACCCAGTACTTC
TRBV7-2	TRBJ2-1	TRBD2	NA	CASSLSGRAVYEQFF	TGTGCCAGCAGCTTATCCGGGAGGGCCGTCTATGAGCAGTTCTTC
TRBV20-1	TRBJ2-7	NA	NA	CSADDSMKPYEQYF	TGCAGTGCTGATGACAGTATGAAACCCTACGAGCAGTACTTC
TRBV7-9	TRBJ2-7	NA	NA	CASSSSQASYEQYF	TGTGCCAGCAGCTCATCTCAGGCGTCCTACGAGCAGTACTTC
TRBV9	TRBJ2-6	NA	few	CASSVALPGALSGANVLTF	TGTGCCAGCAGCGTAGCTCTTCCGGGGGCCCTCTCTGGGGCCAACGTCCTGACTTTC
TRBV29-1	TRBJ1-5	TRBD1	NA	CSVGGTEVNQPQHF	TGCAGCGTGGGAGGGACAGAAGTCAATCAGCCCCAGCATTTT
TRBV3-1	TRBJ1-3	NA	many	CASSQRFLGYSGNTIYF	TGTGCCAGCAGCCAAAGGTTTTTGGGCTACTCTGGAAACACCATATATTTT
TRBV12-3/TRBV12-4	TRBJ2-7	TRBD2	NA	CASSSSGTPPYEQYF	TGTGCCAGCAGTTCTAGCGGGACTCCACCCTACGAGCAGTACTTC
TRBV15	TRBJ1-1	NA	NA	CATSRGRGTQSTEAFF	TGTGCCACCAGCAGAGGCCGGGGGACCCAGAGCACTGAAGCTTTCTTT
TRBV28	TRBJ2-5	TRBD2	few	CASSFGLVVSETQYF	TGTGCCAGCAGTTTTGGACTAGTGGTGTCAGAGACCCAGTACTTC
TRBV6-1	TRBJ2-7	TRBD1	NA	CASSLRDRGFTEQYF	TGTGCCAGCAGCCTCCGGGACAGGGGTTTTACCGAGCAGTACTTC
TRBV28	TRBJ2-7	TRBD2	NA	CASSPTRGSGTYEQYF	TGTGCCAGCAGCCCAACTCGTGGTAGCGGGACCTACGAGCAGTACTTC
TRBV20-1	TRBJ2-1	TRBD2	few	CSARGGLAQQFF	TGCAGTGCTAGAGGGGGACTAGCCCAGCAGTTCTTC
TRBV20-1	TRBJ2-7	TRBD2	NA	CSAGSSGSYEQYF	TGCAGTGCTGGATCTAGCGGGAGTTACGAGCAGTACTTC
TRBV6-1	TRBJ2-5	TRBD1	few	CASSRHLTGAETQYF	TGTGCCAGCAGCCGCCACTTGACAGGGGCAGAGACCCAGTACTTC
TRBV7-2	TRBJ2-7	NA	many	CASSLFPGASYEQYF	TGTGCCAGCAGCTTATTTCCCGGGGCCTCCTACGAGCAGTACTTC
TRBV20-1	TRBJ2-3	NA	NA	CSAGDRRLGGTDTQYF	TGCAGTGCTGGGGACCGTCGACTAGGAGGTACCGATACGCAGTATTTT
TRBV7-9	TRBJ2-1	TRBD2	many	CASSLVPSGGNNEQFF	TGTGCCAGCAGCTTAGTTCCTAGCGGGGGGAACAATGAGCAGTTCTTC
TRBV28	TRBJ2-2	NA	once	CASNLKGFFTTNTGELFF	TGTGCCAGTAATTTAAAGGGATTTTTCACGACGAACACCGGGGAGCTGTTTTTT
TRBV7-2	TRBJ2-2	NA	NA	CASSLPGTTGELFF	TGTGCCAGCAGCTTGCCCGGGACCACCGGGGAGCTGTTTTTT
TRBV7-2	TRBJ1-2	TRBD1	NA	CASSLTGGAYGYTF	TGTGCCAGCAGCTTGACAGGGGGCGCCTATGGCTACACCTTC
TRBV20-1	TRBJ1-3	NA	NA	CSGRVQAGNTIYF	TGCAGTGGTCGGGTGCAGGCTGGAAACACCATATATTTT